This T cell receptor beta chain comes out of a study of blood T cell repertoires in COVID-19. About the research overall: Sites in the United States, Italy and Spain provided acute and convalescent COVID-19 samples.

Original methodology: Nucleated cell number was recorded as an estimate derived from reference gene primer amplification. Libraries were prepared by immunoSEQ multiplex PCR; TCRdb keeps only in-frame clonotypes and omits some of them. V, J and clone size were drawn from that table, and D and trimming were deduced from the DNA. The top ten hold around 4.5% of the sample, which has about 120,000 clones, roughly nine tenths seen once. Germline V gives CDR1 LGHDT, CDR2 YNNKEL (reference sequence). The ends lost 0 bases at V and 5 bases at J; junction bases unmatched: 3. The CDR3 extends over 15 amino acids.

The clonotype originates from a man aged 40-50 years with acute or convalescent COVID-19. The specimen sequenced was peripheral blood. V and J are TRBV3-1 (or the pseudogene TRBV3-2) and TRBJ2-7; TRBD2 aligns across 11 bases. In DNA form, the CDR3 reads TGTGCCAGCAGCCAAGATCCGACTAGCGGGGACGAGCAGTACTTC. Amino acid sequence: CASSQDPTSGDEQYF.